This entry is about one T cell receptor (beta chain). Its target is unknown. Use of 60 Vbeta and 13 Jbeta primers characterized the PCR. Clones were read by immunoSEQ multiplex PCR, and TCRdb kept only the in-frame ones, dropping some. Of some 100,000 clones listed, around three quarters were seen once; the top ten hold approximately 3.3%. This CDR3 contains 17 residues. This entry is derived from a study of cytomegalovirus exposure and HLA in healthy donors. General study findings and limits: Listed as cytomegalovirus-associated were 170 or so TCR beta chains. Earlier results showed most TCR beta V segments being productive about 90% or about 30% of the time. Most TCRs appeared rarely, but some public TCRs recurred in many donors.

Material: PBMCs. This sequence joins TRBV21-1 and TRBJ1-2; TRBD1 reflects the table's D call only, with no check against the DNA. TRBV21-1 is termed a pseudogene. The TCR was taken from a male donor in good health and CMV-seropositive. CDR3 sequence: CASSKEGRGRLAYGYTF. In nucleotides, the CDR3 is TGTGCCAGCAGCAAAGAGGGCAGGGGGCGTCTCGCTTATGGCTACACCTTC.